What follows is one T cell receptor (beta chain) and its context. Its target is unknown. The V gene's germline CDR1 is MRHNA and CDR2 SNTAGT. The length of the CDR3 is 16 residues. V was trimmed by 4 bases and J by 0 bases, leaving 15 bases between them. Both 60 Vbeta primers and 13 Jbeta primers went into the PCR. Data came from immunoSEQ multiplex PCR; TCRdb stores just in-frame clones and leaves some out. Here the sample spans fewer than 200,000 clones, more than 80% being singletons. This entry is derived from a study of cytomegalovirus exposure and HLA in healthy donors. Each donor was nominally healthy when sampled (though unrecorded immune exposures were likely). Study-wide results and limits: Specificity of a few CMV-associated chains for CMV antigens was verified in vitro. The authors listed approximately 150 TCR beta chains as cytomegalovirus-associated.

The rearrangement links TRBV6-4 to TRBJ2-5; tentative D call: TRBD1 (8 bases). The sequencing sample was made of PBMCs. This clonotype originated in a boy aged 5-17 years in good health and CMV-seronegative. The CDR3 is CASSGYRGRDQETQYF. CDR3 coding DNA: TGTGCCAGCAGTGGTTACAGGGGGAGGGACCAAGAGACCCAGTACTTC.